Below, 23 T cell receptor beta chains from the same sample are listed, as sequenced in a study of response to subunit inactivated influenza vaccine. TCRdb analysed the RT-PCR reads with MiXCR anew, one entry per CDR3 protein. The data show more than 700,000 distinct CDR3 sequences, about 20% seen once. Source: PBMCs from blood, taken 5 to 6 days after vaccination. Receptors originate from a man in his fifties who received an inactivated influenza vaccine.

This clonotype has ten or more counts. The V gene is TRBV5-1, the J gene TRBJ2-1, with D maybe TRBD1 (6 bases). V was shortened by 4 bases and J by 5 bases, with 7 bases between the two germline ends. Germline-derived CDR1 and CDR2 are SGHRS and YFSETQ. The CDR3 runs 12 residues. This CDR3 is CASSRQDNEQFF. Here the CDR3 DNA reads TGCGCCAGCAGCCGACAGGACAATGAGCAGTTCTTC.

The rearrangement links TRBV12-3 or TRBV12-4 to TRBJ1-2; D is ambiguous. V was clipped by 2 bases and J by 4 bases, with 2 bases between them. The CDR3 totals 11 residues. The CDR3 reads CASSLLYGYTF. As DNA, the CDR3 is TGTGCCAGCAGTTTACTCTATGGCTACACCTTC.

The rearrangement links TRBV4-2 to TRBJ2-3; 13 nucleotides line up with TRBD2. The CDR3 runs to 16 residues. Germline V gives CDR1 LGHNA, CDR2 YNFKEQ. V lost 0 bases and J lost 6; bases outside the gene matches: 3. The CDR3 sequence is CASSQDGGLAGDTQYF. The CDR3 DNA reads as TGTGCCAGCAGCCAAGATGGGGGACTAGCGGGGGATACGCAGTATTTT.

J is TRBJ2-1 and V is TRBV12-3 or TRBV12-4; the D gene is possibly TRBD2 (5 bases). V gave up 3 bases and J gave up 5 bases, with 11 bases separating them. The CDR3 runs to 14 residues. The CDR3 here is CASSFIPADNEQFF. DNA for the CDR3: TGTGCCAGCAGTTTCATACCAGCGGACAATGAGCAGTTCTTC.

This clonotype has at least ten counts. J is TRBJ2-3 and V is TRBV15; D gene unclear. The V gene lost 8 bases and the J gene lost 0 bases, with 15 bases spanning the gap. Germline CDR1 reads LNHNV; CDR2 reads YYDKDF (reference sequence). The CDR3 has 15 amino acids. CDR3 in amino acids: CATHRAVLSTDTQYF. The CDR3 region has the DNA TGTGCCACCCACCGGGCGGTTCTTAGCACAGATACGCAGTATTTT.

The chain carries TRBV25-1 and TRBJ2-2; 11 nucleotides align to TRBD2. Germline CDR1 is MGHDK and CDR2 is SYGVNS. This CDR3 contains 15 residues. V lost 3 bases and J lost 7; bases outside the gene matches: 4. CDR3 sequence: CASSDRLAGYGELFF. DNA for the CDR3: TGTGCCAGCAGTGATCGACTAGCGGGGTACGGGGAGCTGTTTTTT.

The table lists this clonotype with a few counts. The chain carries TRBV2 and TRBJ1-5, with 7 positions matching TRBD1. V lost 6 bases and J lost 4; bases outside the gene matches: 3. CDR3 size: 13 residues. Germline-derived CDR1 and CDR2 are SNHLY and FYNNEI. The CDR3 DNA is TGTGCCAGCAGGGAGGACAGGAATCAGCCCCAGCATTTT. This translates into CASREDRNQPQHF.

The chain links TRBV12-3 or TRBV12-4 to TRBJ2-7, with 7 bases matching TRBD1. The CDR3 covers 13 residues. The junction had 4 bases not matched to a gene; V was cut back by 5 bases and J by 3 bases. The CDR3 coding sequence is TGTGCCAGCAGTGGACAGGCCCACTACGAGCAGTACTTC. Amino acids: CASSGQAHYEQYF.

This clonotype was counted only a few times. CDR3: CASSLRTGMTANEQFF. The CDR3 DNA is TGCGCCAGCAGCTTACGGACAGGGATGACTGCAAATGAGCAGTTCTTC. The chain uses TRBV5-1 and TRBJ2-1, with TRBD1 matching over 8 bases. The germline gives CDR1 SGHRS, CDR2 YFSETQ. V was pared by 2 bases and J by 7 bases, with 11 bases of the junction left unmatched. This CDR3 spans 16 amino acids. The variable domain in full, completed from reference TRBV5-1 and TRBJ2-1, reads KAGVTQTPRYLIKTRGQQVTLSCSPISGHRSVSWYQQTPGQGLQFLFEYFSETQRNKGNFPGRFSGRQFSNSRSEMNVSTLELGDSALYLCASSLRTGMTANEQFFGPGTRLTVL.

The chain combines TRBV11-3 with TRBJ2-1; D not certain. The germline V and J ends were trimmed by 1 base and 7 bases, with 11 bases remaining between them. Germline V gene data show CDR1 as SGHNT and CDR2 as YENEEA. This CDR3 comprises 14 residues. CDR3 sequence (DNA): TGTGCCAGCAGCTTAGTGTATAGTCCTAATGAGCAGTTCTTC. Translated: CASSLVYSPNEQFF.

This clonotype was found a few times. V gene TRBV28 combines with J gene TRBJ1-2; D uncertain. V was cut by 2 bases and J by 3 bases, with 10 bases left in between. Looked up from germline, CDR1 is MDHEN and CDR2 is SYDVKM. This CDR3 is built from 14 residues. The CDR3 DNA is TGTGCCAGCAGTTTACGCCCAGGCGACTATGGCTACACCTTC. It is translated as CASSLRPGDYGYTF.

This clonotype came up once. The J gene is TRBJ2-2, the V gene TRBV6-1, with 11 bases fitting TRBD1. The J segment lost 2 bases and the V segment lost 7 bases, leaving 6 bases of the junction unmatched. The length of the CDR3 is 16 residues. Per the germline V gene, CDR1 is MNHNS and CDR2 is SASEGT. CDR3 loop: CASNPGQGGNTGELFF. The CDR3, as DNA: TGTGCCAGCAACCCGGGACAGGGGGGAAACACCGGGGAGCTGTTTTTT.

The gene calls are TRBV2 and TRBJ1-6; perhaps TRBD1 as D (6 bases). The V and J ends lost 6 bases and 0 bases respectively, with 15 bases between them. The germline V gene encodes CDR1 SNHLY and CDR2 FYNNEI. The CDR3 has 17 residues. CDR3 sequence reads: CASRRGALSSYNSPLHF. The CDR3 DNA reads TGTGCCAGCAGGAGGGGGGCCCTGAGCTCCTATAATTCACCCCTCCACTTT.

Note on this clonotype: One end of the junction fails to match germline, which may point to a read error. The chain uses TRBV6-2 or TRBV6-3 and TRBJ2-7, with 12 bases identical to TRBD1. Per the germline V gene, CDR1 is MNHEY and CDR2 is SVGEGT. The CDR3 loop spans 16 amino acids. The CDR3 loop is CASSVSGTGGSHEQYF. The CDR3, as DNA: TGTGCCAGCAGTGTCTCCGGGACAGGGGGCTCCCACGAGCAGTACTTC.

The CDR3 here is CASTNRGYEQYF. In nucleotides, the CDR3 is TGTGCCAGCACTAACCGGGGCTACGAGCAGTACTTC. This rearrangement joins TRBV7-9 to TRBJ2-7; D possibly corresponds to TRBD2 (5 bases). Trimming left V 7 bases short and J 3 bases short, with 10 bases between. This CDR3 is built from 12 residues. Germline assignment: CDR1 SEHNR and CDR2 FQNEAQ (reference sequence).

This clonotype was recorded many times. The CDR3 loop reads CASSQQGSYEQYF. The CDR3 coding sequence is TGCGCCAGCAGCCAACAGGGCTCCTACGAGCAGTACTTC. This chain links TRBV4-3 with TRBJ2-7; D perhaps matches TRBD1 (5 bases). The V gene lost 2 bases and the J gene lost 0 bases, with 5 bases spanning the gap. The CDR3 is made up of 13 amino acids. Germline CDR1 is LGHNA and CDR2 is YSLEER.

The chain couples TRBV5-1 to TRBJ2-3; 11 nucleotides align to TRBD2. Trimming cost V 4 bases and J 8 bases; bases outside gene matches: 12. Germline loops: CDR1 SGHRS, CDR2 YFSETQ. There are 16 residues in the CDR3. CDR3 DNA sequence: TGCGCCAGCAGCCTGGGTGAACTAGCGGGAGTTACTACGCAGTATTTT. This encodes CASSLGELAGVTTQYF.

V is TRBV2 and J is TRBJ2-5; tentatively, D is TRBD1 (5 bases). This CDR3 region has 13 residues. CDR1 and CDR2 (germline): SNHLY, FYNNEI. Trimming pared 4 bases from V and 1 base from J, leaving 7 bases between. CDR3 sequence reads: CASSGQSQETQYF. The CDR3 region has the DNA TGTGCCAGCAGTGGACAGTCCCAAGAGACCCAGTACTTC.

There are a few counts of this clonotype. This chain connects TRBV20-1 to TRBJ1-5; 7 positions agree with TRBD1. The CDR3 contains 14 residues. Germline loops: CDR1 DFQATT, CDR2 SNEGSKA (reference sequence). Trimming at V came to 3 bases and at J to 8 bases, leaving 10 bases not matched to a gene. CDR3 sequence (DNA): TGCAGTGCTAGCGCGACAGGGATTAATAAGCCCCAGCATTTT. It is translated as CSASATGINKPQHF.

The chain is built from TRBV6-1 and TRBJ2-7; the D gene is possibly TRBD1 (6 bases). Germline V lookup: CDR1 MNHNS, CDR2 SASEGT. The CDR3 has 15 amino acids. Between the trimmed V and J ends, which lost 7 bases and 6 bases, there was a span of 22 bases. The CDR3, as DNA: TGTGCCAGCACCTTCTACTCCAACAGGGATGGCGAGCAGTACTTC. Translation gives CASTFYSNRDGEQYF.

The genes are TRBV20-1 and TRBJ2-7; D not resolved. From germline, CDR1 is DFQATT and CDR2 SNEGSKA (reference sequence). Deletions cut 6 bases from V and 3 bases from J, with 18 bases between. This CDR3 region has 14 residues. The CDR3 sequence is CSAKAQSAGYEQYF. CDR3 in DNA: TGCAGTGCCAAGGCCCAGAGCGCTGGCTACGAGCAGTACTTC.

This clonotype appeared a few times. The chain employs TRBV12-3 or TRBV12-4 and TRBJ2-1; 9 bases are shared with TRBD2. V dropped 3 bases and J dropped 0; count of bases not matched to a gene: 9. This CDR3 has 18 residues. DNA of the CDR3: TGTGCCAGCAGTTTTTCTAGCGGGGCCCTAAGCTCCTACAATGAGCAGTTCTTC. Translation: CASSFSSGALSSYNEQFF.

V and J are TRBV14 and TRBJ2-3; D is unclear. Germline V gene data show CDR1 as SGHDN and CDR2 as FVKESK. The CDR3 covers 18 residues. V lost 1 base and J lost 0, with 17 bases in between. CDR3 coding DNA: TGTGCCAGCAGCCAAGCTTCTAGGGTCCTGTTAAGCACAGATACGCAGTATTTT. The encoded protein is CASSQASRVLLSTDTQYF.